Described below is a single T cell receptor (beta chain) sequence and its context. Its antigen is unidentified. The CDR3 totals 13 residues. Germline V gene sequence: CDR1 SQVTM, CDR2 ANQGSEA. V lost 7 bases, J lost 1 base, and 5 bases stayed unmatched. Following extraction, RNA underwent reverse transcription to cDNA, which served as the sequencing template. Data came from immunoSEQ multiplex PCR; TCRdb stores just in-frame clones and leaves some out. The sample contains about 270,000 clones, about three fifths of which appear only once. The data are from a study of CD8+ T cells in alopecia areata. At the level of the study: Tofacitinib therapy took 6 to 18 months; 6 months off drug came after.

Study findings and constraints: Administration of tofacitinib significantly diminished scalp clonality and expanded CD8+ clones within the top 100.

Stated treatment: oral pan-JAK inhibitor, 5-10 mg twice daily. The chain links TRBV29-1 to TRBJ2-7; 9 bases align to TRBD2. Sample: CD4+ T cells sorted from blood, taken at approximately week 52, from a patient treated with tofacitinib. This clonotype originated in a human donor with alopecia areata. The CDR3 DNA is TGCAGCGCCAGCGGGGGGCCTTCCTACGAGCAGTACTTC. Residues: CSASGGPSYEQYF.